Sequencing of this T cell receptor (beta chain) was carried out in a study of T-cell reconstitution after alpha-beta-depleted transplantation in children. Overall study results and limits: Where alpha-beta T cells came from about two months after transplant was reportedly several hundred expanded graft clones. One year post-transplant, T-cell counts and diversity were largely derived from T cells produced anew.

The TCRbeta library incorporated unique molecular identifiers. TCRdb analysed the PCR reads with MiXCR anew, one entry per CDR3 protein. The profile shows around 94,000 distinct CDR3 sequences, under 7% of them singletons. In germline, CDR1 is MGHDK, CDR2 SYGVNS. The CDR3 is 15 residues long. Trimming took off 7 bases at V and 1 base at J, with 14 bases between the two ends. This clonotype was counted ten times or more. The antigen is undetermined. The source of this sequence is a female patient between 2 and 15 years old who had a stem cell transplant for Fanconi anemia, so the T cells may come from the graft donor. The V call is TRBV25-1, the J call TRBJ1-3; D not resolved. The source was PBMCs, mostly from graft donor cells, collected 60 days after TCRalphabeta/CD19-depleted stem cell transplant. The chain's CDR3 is CASMGPGWSGNTIYF. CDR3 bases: TGTGCCAGCATGGGTCCGGGGTGGTCTGGAAACACCATATATTTT.